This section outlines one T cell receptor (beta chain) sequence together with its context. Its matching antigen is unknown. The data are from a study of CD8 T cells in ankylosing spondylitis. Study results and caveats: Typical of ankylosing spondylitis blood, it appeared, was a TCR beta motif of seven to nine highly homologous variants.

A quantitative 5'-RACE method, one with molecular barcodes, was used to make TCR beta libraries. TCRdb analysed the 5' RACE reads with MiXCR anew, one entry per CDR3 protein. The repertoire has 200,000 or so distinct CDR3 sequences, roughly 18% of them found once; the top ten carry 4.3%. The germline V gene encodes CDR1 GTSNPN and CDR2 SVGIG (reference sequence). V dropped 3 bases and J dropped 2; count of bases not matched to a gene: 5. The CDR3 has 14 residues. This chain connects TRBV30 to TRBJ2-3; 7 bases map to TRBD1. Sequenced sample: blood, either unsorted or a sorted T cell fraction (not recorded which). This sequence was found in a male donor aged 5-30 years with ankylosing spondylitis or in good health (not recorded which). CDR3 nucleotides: TGTGCCTGGAGAGACGACAGGGCCACAGATACGCAGTATTTT. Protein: CAWRDDRATDTQYF.